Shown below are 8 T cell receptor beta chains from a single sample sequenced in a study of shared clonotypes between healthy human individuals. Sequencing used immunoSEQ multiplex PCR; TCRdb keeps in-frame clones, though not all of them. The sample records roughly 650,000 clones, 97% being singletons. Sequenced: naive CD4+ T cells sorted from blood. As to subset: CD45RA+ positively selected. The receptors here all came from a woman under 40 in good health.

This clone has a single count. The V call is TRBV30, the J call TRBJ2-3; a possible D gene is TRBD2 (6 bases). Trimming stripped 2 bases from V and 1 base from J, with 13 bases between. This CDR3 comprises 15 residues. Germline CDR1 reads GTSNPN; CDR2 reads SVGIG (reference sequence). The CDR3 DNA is TGTGCCTGGAGTAGGAGGGGCCCTGGCACAGATACGCAGTATTTT. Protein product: CAWSRRGPGTDTQYF.

The CDR3 sequence is CASSPVPGVWGGQFF. DNA for the CDR3: TGTGCCAGCAGCCCCGTCCCAGGGGTCTGGGGAGGGCAGTTCTTC. The genes are TRBV7-8 and TRBJ2-1; possibly TRBD1 or TRBD2 for D (6 bases each). V lost 5 bases to trimming and J lost 12 bases, with 23 bases between them. Germline V gene lookup returns CDR1 SGHVS and CDR2 FQNEAQ. The CDR3 has 15 residues. The full variable domain, its missing parts supplied by reference TRBV7-8 and TRBJ2-1, is GAGVSQSPRYKVAKRGQDVALRCDPISGHVSLFWYQQALGQGPEFLTYFQNEAQLDKSGLPSDRFFAERPEGSVSTLKIQRTQQEDSAVYLCASSPVPGVWGGQFFGPGTRLTVL.

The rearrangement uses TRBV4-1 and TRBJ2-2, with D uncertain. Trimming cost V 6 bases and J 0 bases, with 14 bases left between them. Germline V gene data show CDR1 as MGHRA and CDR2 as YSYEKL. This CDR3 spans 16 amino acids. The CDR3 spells CASRGRTRSNTGELFF. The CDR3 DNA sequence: TGCGCCAGCAGAGGCAGGACCCGATCGAACACCGGGGAGCTGTTTTTT.

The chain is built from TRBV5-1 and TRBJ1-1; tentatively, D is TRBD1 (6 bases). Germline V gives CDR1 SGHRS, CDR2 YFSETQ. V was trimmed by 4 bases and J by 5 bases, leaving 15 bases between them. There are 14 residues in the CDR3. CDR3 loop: CASSHQRTDTEAFF. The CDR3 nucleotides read TGCGCCAGCAGCCACCAACGGACAGATACTGAAGCTTTCTTT.

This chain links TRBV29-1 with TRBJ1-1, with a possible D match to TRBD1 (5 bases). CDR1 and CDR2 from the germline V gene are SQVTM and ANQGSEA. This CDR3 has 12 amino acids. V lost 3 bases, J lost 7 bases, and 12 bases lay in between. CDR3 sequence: CSVDARVGEAFF. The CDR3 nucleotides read TGCAGCGTTGATGCCAGGGTGGGTGAAGCTTTCTTT.

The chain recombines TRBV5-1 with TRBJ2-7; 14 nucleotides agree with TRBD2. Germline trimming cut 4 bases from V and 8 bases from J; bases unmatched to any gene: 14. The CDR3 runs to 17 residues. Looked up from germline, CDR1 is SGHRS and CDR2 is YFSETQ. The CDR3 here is CASSREASGLAGEQQYF. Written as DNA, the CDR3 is TGCGCCAGCAGCCGTGAAGCCTCGGGACTAGCGGGGGAGCAGCAGTACTTC.

The DNA of the CDR3 is TGTGCCAGCAGTTTCTCCCCGGGACAGGTAGAAGCTTTCTTT. This sequence encodes CASSFSPGQVEAFF. The chain uses TRBV6-5 and TRBJ1-1; 8 bases map to TRBD1. V trimming: 4 bases; J trimming: 8 bases; junction bases outside the gene matches: 9. Germline-derived CDR1 and CDR2 are MNHEY and SVGAGI. CDR3 length: 14 amino acids.

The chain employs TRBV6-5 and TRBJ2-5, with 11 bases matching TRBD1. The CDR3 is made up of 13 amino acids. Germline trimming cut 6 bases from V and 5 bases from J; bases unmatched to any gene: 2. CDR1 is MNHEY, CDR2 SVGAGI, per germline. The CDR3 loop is CASSGTGGETQYF. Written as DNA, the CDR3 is TGTGCCAGCAGCGGGACAGGGGGGGAGACCCAGTACTTC.